The rows below give T cell receptor beta chains drawn from one sample of a study of blood T cell repertoires in COVID-19. The method was immunoSEQ multiplex PCR; TCRdb's version includes in-frame clones alone and lacks a portion of them. The table has under 150,000 clones, around 80% seen once. Source material: peripheral blood. The origin of the receptors is an elderly woman in a cohort sampled during active or convalescent COVID-19. Each CDR3 is given with its conserved first and last residue. The D gene is left open where the match is weak. The size entry is marked missing in some rows and otherwise reads once, few, many or a size class.

size | D | J | V | DNA | CDR3
. | TRBD1 | TRBJ2-1 | TRBV3-1/TRBV3-2 | TGTGCCAGCAGCAGCAGGGGGACAAATGAGCAGTTCTTC | CASSSRGTNEQFF
. | TRBD1 | TRBJ1-2 | TRBV5-4 | TGTGCCAGCAGCCCTGACAGGGATTATGGCTACACCTTC | CASSPDRDYGYTF
. | TRBD1 | TRBJ1-1 | TRBV6-5 | TGTGCCAGCAGTTACCAGGGGGCCGTGGGGACTGAAGCTTTCTTT | CASSYQGAVGTEAFF
. | . | TRBJ1-4 | TRBV11-1 | TGTGCCAGCAGCCTTCCCGGACAGTCAATTGAAAAACTGTTTTTT | CASSLPGQSIEKLFF
. | TRBD2 | TRBJ2-3 | TRBV5-1 | TGCGCCAGCAGCCAGGGACTAGCGGGGATAGATACGCAGTATTTT | CASSQGLAGIDTQYF
. | TRBD1 | TRBJ1-1 | TRBV11-2 | TGTGCCAGCACCAAGACCCAGGGGGTCGAGAACACTGAAGCTTTCTTT | CASTKTQGVENTEAFF
. | . | TRBJ1-6 | TRBV3-1/TRBV3-2 | TGTGCCAGCAGCGACATCGGAGGACCAAATTCACCCCTCCACTTT | CASSDIGGPNSPLHF
. | TRBD1 | TRBJ1-6 | TRBV6-5 | TGTGCCAGCAATCCGGGACAGTATAATTCACCCCTCCACTTT | CASNPGQYNSPLHF
. | . | TRBJ2-5 | TRBV5-4 | TGTGCCACAGGACTTGAAAAAGAGACCCAGTACTTC | CATGLEKETQYF
. | . | TRBJ1-6 | TRBV11-1 | TGTGCCAGCAGCCACGGATCGTACAGGCGTAATTCACCCCTCCACTTT | CASSHGSYRRNSPLHF
once | . | TRBJ1-2 | TRBV3-1/TRBV3-2 | TGTGCCAGCAGCCAGCTTTCGGCTAACTATGGCTACACCTTC | CASSQLSANYGYTF
. | TRBD1 | TRBJ1-3 | TRBV7-9 | TGTGCCAGCAGCCTTCGACAGGGCAGGACTGGAAACACCATATATTTT | CASSLRQGRTGNTIYF
. | . | TRBJ2-2 | TRBV11-2 | TGTGCCAGCAGTCTGACGCGGGGGAACACCGGGGAGCTGTTTTTT | CASSLTRGNTGELFF
few | . | TRBJ2-5 | TRBV7-3 | TGTGCCAGCAGCCCTGAGGGACACCACGGGGAGACCCAGTACTTC | CASSPEGHHGETQYF
once | . | TRBJ1-1 | TRBV27 | TGTGCCAGCAGTCCTCCCTTGCCGGGGGACACTGAAGCTTTCTTT | CASSPPLPGDTEAFF
. | . | TRBJ2-3 | TRBV19 | TGTGCCAGTAGTTTCCAATCCTCAGGGTTAGATACGCAGTATTTT | CASSFQSSGLDTQYF
. | . | TRBJ1-5 | TRBV7-2 | TGTGCCAGCAGAGCTGCCCACGCGGACAATCAGCCCCAGCATTTT | CASRAAHADNQPQHF
. | . | TRBJ1-1 | TRBV18 | TGTGCCAGCTCACCAAACATATTGAACACTGAAGCTTTCTTT | CASSPNILNTEAFF
. | . | TRBJ1-6 | TRBV5-4 | TGTGCCAGCAGCCCTGCGTTCGGTGATTCACCCCTCCACTTT | CASSPAFGDSPLHF
. | . | TRBJ2-5 | TRBV4-2 | TGTGCCAGCAGCCAAGGCCGGGAGGAGACCCAGTACTTC | CASSQGREETQYF
. | . | TRBJ1-6 | TRBV15 | TGTGCCACCAGCAGGCAGATAACCAGGGATTCACCCCTCCACTTT | CATSRQITRDSPLHF
. | TRBD2 | TRBJ2-1 | TRBV4-1 | TGCGCCAGCAGACCAATACTAGCGGGGGGGCTTTATGAGCAGTTCTTC | CASRPILAGGLYEQFF
once | TRBD1 | TRBJ1-1 | TRBV6-5 | TGTGCCACAGGGGGAAGGGAGACTGAAGCTTTCTTT | CATGGRETEAFF
. | . | TRBJ1-4 | TRBV15 | TGTGCCACCAGCAGATTAGGTCCAGGGGCGGAGGAAAAACTGTTTTTT | CATSRLGPGAEEKLFF
. | TRBD2 | TRBJ2-1 | TRBV5-6 | TGTGCCAGCAGCTTGGCCGTGAGGGGACTAGACCTCTACAATGAGCAGTTCTTC | CASSLAVRGLDLYNEQFF
. | . | TRBJ1-2 | TRBV2 | TGTGCCAGCAGTGGAGACAGGATTTATGGCTACACCTTC | CASSGDRIYGYTF